Described below is a single TCR beta chain sequence and its context. Its target is unknown. This entry is derived from a study of shared clonotypes between healthy human individuals. Background on the study: Plates per donor: three CD4 naive, three CD4 memory, two CD8 naive, one CD8 memory. Study-wide results and caveats: Investigators collected only blood, and repertoires in tissues likely differ.

CD45RO-negative cells were positively selected for CCR7, leaving out terminally differentiated effector memory CD45RA+ cells. V was pared by 7 bases and J by 4 bases, with 19 bases between. The V gene's germline CDR1 is LNHDA and CDR2 SQIVND (reference sequence). The length of the CDR3 is 15 residues. The repertoire was sequenced with immunoSEQ multiplex PCR; TCRdb's copy has only in-frame clones and lacks some. The sample holds 760,000 or so clones, approximately 96% seen once. The origin of this receptor is a man under 40 in good health. The V gene is TRBV19, the J gene TRBJ1-2; perhaps TRBD1 as D (6 bases). The sequenced material came from naive CD8+ T cells sorted from blood. The CDR3 coding sequence is TGTGCCAGTATCAAGCGCGGGGGCAGCATCTATGGCTACACCTTC. Translating it yields CASIKRGGSIYGYTF.